The 6 T cell receptor beta chains given below trace back to one sample, sequenced in a study of T-cell memory formation after mild COVID-19. Each CDR3 protein is one row after TCRdb ran MiXCR on the 5' RACE reads. Of about 400,000 distinct CDR3 sequences in the sample, around a sixth were seen once. Input material: PBMCs or a T cell subset sorted from them (not recorded which). Every receptor here comes from a young man who had mild COVID-19 (a few samples of this study predate the infection). Cell type and time point are not known.

This clonotype was recorded at least ten times. V is TRBV5-1 and J is TRBJ2-7; 9 bases are shared with TRBD1. Germline CDR1 reads SGHRS; CDR2 reads YFSETQ. V lost 3 bases, J lost 0 bases, and 4 bases stayed unmatched. The CDR3 length is 15 residues. The CDR3 DNA follows: TGCGCCAGCAGCTACCGGGACAGGGTCTCCTACGAGCAGTACTTC. Amino acids: CASSYRDRVSYEQYF.

There are a few counts of this clonotype. V is TRBV14 and J is TRBJ2-1, with 8 bases fitting TRBD2. J gave up 9 bases and V 7 bases, and 11 bases lay outside the gene matches. Germline values: CDR1 SGHDN, CDR2 FVKESK. The CDR3 sequence is 14 residues long. The CDR3 is CASKEAGVSGEQFF. CDR3 in DNA: TGTGCCAGCAAGGAAGCGGGGGTGAGCGGTGAGCAGTTCTTC.

The chain joins TRBV28 to TRBJ2-7, with TRBD2 matching 8 bases. The CDR3 covers 15 residues. V dropped 7 bases and J dropped 2; count of bases not matched to a gene: 10. Germline V gene sequence: CDR1 MDHEN, CDR2 SYDVKM. CDR3 residues: CASTNVGGGTYEQYF. CDR3 DNA: TGTGCCAGCACAAACGTAGGCGGGGGGACCTACGAGCAGTACTTC.

This clonotype has more than one count but fewer than ten. The chain carries TRBV5-1 and TRBJ2-7; D remains unclear. The V end lost 5 bases, the J end lost 0 bases, and 15 bases lay between the germline ends. CDR3 size: 15 residues. The germline V gene encodes CDR1 SGHRS and CDR2 YFSETQ. The CDR3 here is CASSPLPPLSYEQYF. The CDR3 coding sequence is TGCGCCAGCAGTCCTCTACCTCCCCTCTCCTACGAGCAGTACTTC.

The chain carries TRBV20-1 and TRBJ2-7; tentative D call: TRBD2 (6 bases). CDR3 size: 15 residues. CDR1 DFQATT and CDR2 SNEGSKA come from the germline V gene (reference sequence). The V and J ends lost 0 bases and 2 bases respectively, with 14 bases between them. CDR3 sequence: CSARDGGTYTYEQYV. The CDR3 DNA follows: TGCAGTGCTAGAGATGGAGGGACTTATACCTACGAGCAGTACGTC.

This clonotype was detected a few times. The chain joins TRBV6-5 to TRBJ1-4; 7 positions agree with TRBD1. CDR1 and CDR2 (germline): MNHEY, SVGAGI. The length of the CDR3 is 17 residues. Germline trimming cut 5 bases from V and 0 bases from J; bases unmatched to any gene: 9. As DNA, the CDR3 is TGTGCCAGCAGTCCCACGGGACAGCTCCCAACTAATGAAAAACTGTTTTTT. It encodes CASSPTGQLPTNEKLFF.